Sequencing of this TCR beta chain was carried out in a study of T-cell reconstitution after alpha-beta-depleted transplantation in children. General study findings and limits: It was reported that alpha-beta T cells came from several hundred expanded graft clones (about two months after transplant). Most T-cell counts and diversity one year after the transplant came from T cells that were newly produced. Some patients' high day-60 TCRbeta diversity was traced to surviving recipient T cells and thymic progenitors.

Only a few counts were recorded for this clonotype. Antigen: not known. As it was prepared, the TCRbeta library received unique molecular identifiers. TCRdb reprocessed the PCR reads with MiXCR, giving one entry per CDR3 protein. The table shows 140,000 to 150,000 distinct CDR3 sequences, with about 9% occurring only once. The TCR comes from a female patient aged 2-10 years who had a stem cell transplant for congenital amegakaryocytic thrombocytopenia, so the T cells may come from the graft donor. The sample consisted of PBMCs, mostly from graft donor cells, taken 180 days after TCRalphabeta/CD19-depleted stem cell transplant.

The CDR3: CASSPHQAFF. DNA of the CDR3: TGTGCCAGCAGCCCCCACCAAGCTTTCTTT. This rearrangement joins TRBV7-9 to TRBJ1-1; D not resolved. The CDR3 runs to 10 residues. Germline loops: CDR1 SEHNR, CDR2 FQNEAQ (reference sequence). V was cut by 5 bases and J by 9 bases, with 7 bases left in between.